Listed below are T cell receptor beta chains from one sample, sequenced in a study of cytomegalovirus exposure and HLA in healthy donors. Sequencing was performed with immunoSEQ multiplex PCR; in TCRdb, only in-frame clones are kept and a portion is missing. Among 150,000 to 250,000 clones listed, around three quarters were seen once. The sample comprised PBMCs. The receptors originated from a man aged 30 to 45 in good health and CMV-seronegative. CDR3s include the opening cysteine and the closing phenylalanine or tryptophan. Fields, in order: D gene, V gene, J gene, clone size, CDR3 protein, CDR3 DNA. The D gene is left open where the match is weak. Clone size, where shown, is once, few, many, or a class for clones that have expanded.

d_call: TRBD1; v_call: TRBV9; j_call: TRBJ2-7; clone_size: -; cdr3_aa: CASSGTGGYYEQYF; cdr3_nt: TGTGCCAGCAGCGGGACAGGGGGTTACTACGAGCAGTACTTC
d_call: TRBD2; v_call: TRBV11-1; j_call: TRBJ2-3; clone_size: -; cdr3_aa: CASSATSGRRTDTQYF; cdr3_nt: TGTGCCAGCAGCGCGACTAGCGGGAGACGCACAGATACGCAGTATTTT
d_call: TRBD1; v_call: TRBV9; j_call: TRBJ2-5; clone_size: -; cdr3_aa: CASSARTGTGGQAQYF; cdr3_nt: TGTGCCAGCAGCGCCCGAACCGGGACAGGGGGTCAAGCCCAGTACTTC
d_call: TRBD2; v_call: TRBV28; j_call: TRBJ2-3; clone_size: -; cdr3_aa: CASRKRGTDTQYF; cdr3_nt: TGTGCCAGCAGAAAGCGGGGAACAGATACGCAGTATTTT
d_call: TRBD1; v_call: TRBV7-9; j_call: TRBJ2-2; clone_size: few; cdr3_aa: CASSYLRGQGNTGELFF; cdr3_nt: TGTGCCAGCAGCTACCTCAGGGGGCAAGGAAACACCGGGGAGCTGTTTTTT
d_call: -; v_call: TRBV19; j_call: TRBJ2-7; clone_size: -; cdr3_aa: CATSKLAGGEQYF; cdr3_nt: TGTGCCACCTCTAAATTGGCGGGCGGCGAGCAGTACTTC
d_call: -; v_call: TRBV6-4; j_call: TRBJ1-2; clone_size: -; cdr3_aa: CASSQSGGYGYTF; cdr3_nt: TGTGCCAGCAGTCAGTCAGGCGGGTATGGCTACACCTTC
d_call: -; v_call: TRBV7-7; j_call: TRBJ2-7; clone_size: few; cdr3_aa: CASSPGPRDEQYF; cdr3_nt: TGTGCTAGCAGCCCCGGCCCCAGGGACGAGCAGTACTTC
d_call: TRBD2; v_call: TRBV5-1; j_call: TRBJ2-1; clone_size: -; cdr3_aa: CASSHTSGRGNEQFF; cdr3_nt: TGCGCCAGCAGCCACACTAGCGGGAGGGGGAATGAGCAGTTCTTC
d_call: TRBD2; v_call: TRBV9; j_call: TRBJ2-7; clone_size: -; cdr3_aa: CASSVGLAGYEQYF; cdr3_nt: TGTGCCAGCAGCGTAGGGCTAGCGGGCTACGAGCAGTACTTC
d_call: TRBD1; v_call: TRBV9; j_call: TRBJ2-2; clone_size: -; cdr3_aa: CASSVSGQGAGGELFF; cdr3_nt: TGTGCCAGCAGCGTATCGGGACAGGGGGCGGGCGGGGAGCTGTTTTTT
d_call: -; v_call: TRBV18; j_call: TRBJ2-7; clone_size: -; cdr3_aa: CASSPRELGEQYF; cdr3_nt: TGTGCCAGCTCACCACGGGAGTTGGGCGAGCAGTACTTC
d_call: -; v_call: TRBV5-6; j_call: TRBJ2-5; clone_size: -; cdr3_aa: CASSFGDSVQETQYF; cdr3_nt: TGTGCCAGCAGCTTTGGAGACAGTGTCCAAGAGACCCAGTACTTC
d_call: TRBD2; v_call: TRBV4-2; j_call: TRBJ2-7; clone_size: -; cdr3_aa: CASSQVFAGGSGEQYF; cdr3_nt: TGTGCCAGCAGCCAAGTATTCGCGGGAGGGTCTGGTGAGCAGTACTTC
d_call: -; v_call: TRBV28; j_call: TRBJ2-3; clone_size: -; cdr3_aa: CASSSGVLTYTDTQYF; cdr3_nt: TGTGCCAGCAGTTCAGGGGTCCTAACATACACAGATACGCAGTATTTT
d_call: -; v_call: TRBV2; j_call: TRBJ2-1; clone_size: -; cdr3_aa: CASRLTSGIGNEQFF; cdr3_nt: TGTGCCAGTAGGCTCACTTCAGGGATAGGCAATGAGCAGTTCTTC
d_call: TRBD1; v_call: TRBV10-1; j_call: TRBJ2-2; clone_size: -; cdr3_aa: CASSRDRLAGELFF; cdr3_nt: TGCGCCAGCAGTAGGGACAGGCTGGCCGGGGAGCTGTTTTTT
d_call: TRBD1; v_call: TRBV2; j_call: TRBJ2-7; clone_size: few; cdr3_aa: CASNDRGYEQYF; cdr3_nt: TGTGCCAGCAACGACAGGGGATACGAGCAGTACTTC
d_call: TRBD2; v_call: TRBV9; j_call: TRBJ2-3; clone_size: -; cdr3_aa: CASSQVVGGPNTQYF; cdr3_nt: TGTGCCAGCAGCCAAGTGGTGGGAGGGCCAAATACGCAGTATTTT
d_call: -; v_call: TRBV6-1; j_call: TRBJ1-4; clone_size: -; cdr3_aa: CASTQSGVGEKLFF; cdr3_nt: TGTGCCAGCACTCAATCAGGGGTAGGTGAAAAACTGTTTTTT
d_call: TRBD2; v_call: TRBV19; j_call: TRBJ2-5; clone_size: -; cdr3_aa: CASSGLGGGVPETQYF; cdr3_nt: TGTGCCAGTAGCGGCTTAGGCGGGGGAGTACCAGAGACCCAGTACTTC
d_call: -; v_call: TRBV4-1; j_call: TRBJ1-6; clone_size: once; cdr3_aa: CASSEGPYNSPLHF; cdr3_nt: TGCGCCAGCAGCGAAGGGCCATATAATTCACCCCTCCACTTT
d_call: -; v_call: TRBV6-1; j_call: TRBJ2-2; clone_size: once; cdr3_aa: CASSGGTLTGELFF; cdr3_nt: TGTGCCAGCAGTGGCGGGACCCTCACCGGGGAGCTGTTTTTT
d_call: -; v_call: TRBV29-1; j_call: TRBJ2-2; clone_size: -; cdr3_aa: CSVEVVEGAGTGELFF; cdr3_nt: TGCAGCGTTGAAGTAGTGGAGGGGGCGGGCACCGGGGAGCTGTTTTTT
d_call: -; v_call: TRBV19; j_call: TRBJ2-1; clone_size: -; cdr3_aa: CASSIVPGPPHNEQFF; cdr3_nt: TGTGCCAGTAGTATAGTGCCGGGTCCGCCCCACAATGAGCAGTTCTTC
d_call: -; v_call: TRBV27; j_call: TRBJ2-2; clone_size: -; cdr3_aa: CASSLRSGGFPGELFF; cdr3_nt: TGTGCCAGCAGTTTAAGGTCAGGGGGGTTTCCCGGGGAGCTGTTTTTT
d_call: TRBD1; v_call: TRBV5-1; j_call: TRBJ2-3; clone_size: -; cdr3_aa: CASSLGGQAADTQYF; cdr3_nt: TGCGCCAGCAGCTTGGGAGGACAGGCAGCAGATACGCAGTATTTT
d_call: TRBD1; v_call: TRBV6-6; j_call: TRBJ2-7; clone_size: -; cdr3_aa: CATRGQGHEQYF; cdr3_nt: TGTGCCACCAGGGGACAGGGCCACGAGCAGTACTTC
d_call: TRBD2; v_call: TRBV5-6; j_call: TRBJ2-2; clone_size: -; cdr3_aa: CASSPGLAGVGGELFF; cdr3_nt: TGTGCCAGCAGCCCGGGACTAGCGGGAGTCGGGGGGGAGCTGTTTTTT
d_call: -; v_call: TRBV29-1; j_call: TRBJ2-5; clone_size: -; cdr3_aa: CSALHGVSETQYF; cdr3_nt: TGCAGCGCCCTTCACGGGGTTTCGGAGACCCAGTACTTC
d_call: TRBD1; v_call: TRBV7-9; j_call: TRBJ2-7; clone_size: -; cdr3_aa: CASSIQGATYEQYF; cdr3_nt: TGTGCCAGCAGTATACAGGGGGCTACCTACGAGCAGTACTTC
d_call: TRBD2; v_call: TRBV2; j_call: TRBJ2-3; clone_size: -; cdr3_aa: CASSGRAGGPADTQYF; cdr3_nt: TGTGCCAGCAGCGGAAGAGCGGGAGGGCCAGCAGATACGCAGTATTTT
d_call: TRBD1; v_call: TRBV7-3; j_call: TRBJ2-1; clone_size: -; cdr3_aa: CASSLPGGTGGNEQFF; cdr3_nt: TGTGCCAGCAGCCTCCCTGGGGGGACAGGGGGCAATGAGCAGTTCTTC
d_call: -; v_call: TRBV7-9; j_call: TRBJ1-2; clone_size: -; cdr3_aa: CASSLDARTYGYTF; cdr3_nt: TGTGCCAGCAGCTTAGACGCCAGAACCTATGGCTACACCTTC
d_call: -; v_call: TRBV5-1; j_call: TRBJ1-5; clone_size: few; cdr3_aa: CASRPGAVGNQPQHF; cdr3_nt: TGCGCCAGCAGACCAGGGGCGGTTGGCAATCAGCCCCAGCATTTT
d_call: TRBD1; v_call: TRBV5-4; j_call: TRBJ2-6; clone_size: -; cdr3_aa: CASGTARSGANVLTF; cdr3_nt: TGTGCCAGCGGGACAGCGAGGTCTGGGGCCAACGTCCTGACTTTC
d_call: TRBD1; v_call: TRBV9; j_call: TRBJ2-5; clone_size: -; cdr3_aa: CASSSGQGKETQYF; cdr3_nt: TGTGCCAGCAGTTCTGGACAGGGAAAAGAGACCCAGTACTTC
d_call: TRBD1; v_call: TRBV27; j_call: TRBJ2-7; clone_size: -; cdr3_aa: CASSARQGAVGYEQYF; cdr3_nt: TGTGCCAGCAGTGCCAGACAGGGGGCGGTTGGATACGAGCAGTACTTC
d_call: -; v_call: TRBV4-2; j_call: TRBJ2-3; clone_size: -; cdr3_aa: CASSQETGVGTDTQYF; cdr3_nt: TGTGCCAGCAGCCAAGAGACCGGGGTGGGCACAGATACGCAGTATTTT
d_call: TRBD1; v_call: TRBV29-1; j_call: TRBJ1-4; clone_size: -; cdr3_aa: CSVLGQGNEKLFF; cdr3_nt: TGCAGCGTCCTGGGACAGGGTAATGAAAAACTGTTTTTT
d_call: TRBD1; v_call: TRBV30; j_call: TRBJ1-1; clone_size: -; cdr3_aa: CAWSARQGTEAFF; cdr3_nt: TGTGCCTGGAGTGCCCGACAGGGCACTGAAGCTTTCTTT
d_call: TRBD1; v_call: TRBV27; j_call: TRBJ1-3; clone_size: -; cdr3_aa: CASSAGGGGNTIYF; cdr3_nt: TGTGCCAGCAGTGCAGGGGGCGGTGGAAACACCATATATTTT
d_call: -; v_call: TRBV11-2; j_call: TRBJ1-2; clone_size: -; cdr3_aa: CASSRGTHYGYTF; cdr3_nt: TGTGCCAGCAGCAGGGGGACACATTATGGCTACACCTTC
d_call: -; v_call: TRBV5-1; j_call: TRBJ2-2; clone_size: -; cdr3_aa: CASSTSGSNTGELFF; cdr3_nt: TGCGCCAGCAGCACCAGCGGGTCGAACACCGGGGAGCTGTTTTTT
d_call: -; v_call: TRBV6-5; j_call: TRBJ1-1; clone_size: -; cdr3_aa: CASSLTQGNTEAFF; cdr3_nt: TGTGCCAGCAGCCTGACACAGGGGAACACTGAAGCTTTCTTT
d_call: TRBD2; v_call: TRBV27; j_call: TRBJ2-3; clone_size: -; cdr3_aa: CASWVAGALTDTQYF; cdr3_nt: TGTGCCTCATGGGTAGCGGGAGCTCTAACAGATACGCAGTATTTT